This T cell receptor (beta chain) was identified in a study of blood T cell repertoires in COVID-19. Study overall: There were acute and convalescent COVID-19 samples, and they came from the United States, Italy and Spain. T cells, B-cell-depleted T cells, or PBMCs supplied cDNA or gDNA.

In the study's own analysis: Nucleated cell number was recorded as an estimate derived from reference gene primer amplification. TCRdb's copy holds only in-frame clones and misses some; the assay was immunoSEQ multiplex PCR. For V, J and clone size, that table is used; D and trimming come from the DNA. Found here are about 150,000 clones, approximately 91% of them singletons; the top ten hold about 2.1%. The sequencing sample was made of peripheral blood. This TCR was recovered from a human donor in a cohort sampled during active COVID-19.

CDR3 nucleotide sequence: TGTGCCAGCAGTTTAGACACTGAAGCTTTCTTT. It is translated as CASSLDTEAFF. The genes are TRBV6-5 and TRBJ1-1; D is ambiguous. Germline CDR1 reads MNHEY; CDR2 reads SVGAGI. The CDR3 is made up of 11 amino acids. Trimming took 4 bases from V and 3 from J, leaving 3 bases between them.